The rows below give T cell receptor beta chains drawn from one sample of a study of T cell responses to AZD1222 COVID-19 vaccine. Sequencing used immunoSEQ multiplex PCR; TCRdb keeps in-frame clones, though not all of them. The sample consists of about 82,000 clones, just under 90% of them appearing once. The material sequenced was peripheral blood, taken on day 0 of AZD1222 vaccination. All receptors come from an adult in good health. Both conserved end residues are part of each CDR3. Each record gives: V gene, D gene, clone size, J gene, CDR3 protein, CDR3 DNA. A D gene is named only where the DNA matches it firmly. Some rows mark clone size as missing; the rest say once, few, many or name a class of expanded clone.

TRBV5-1	-	-	TRBJ1-2	CASSLGEGWGYGYTF	TGCGCCAGCAGCTTGGGAGAAGGATGGGGTTATGGCTACACCTTC
TRBV29-1	-	-	TRBJ1-2	CSVTRVTYGYTF	TGCAGCGTAACCAGGGTTACCTATGGCTACACCTTC
TRBV7-2	-	-	TRBJ2-7	CASSPVDGEPYEQYF	TGTGCCAGCAGCCCGGTGGACGGGGAACCCTACGAGCAGTACTTC
TRBV6-4	-	-	TRBJ2-7	CASRTAGSEQYF	TGTGCCAGCAGGACTGCGGGCTCCGAGCAGTACTTC
TRBV7-8	-	-	TRBJ1-5	CASSWMGAGVNQPQHF	TGTGCCAGCAGCTGGATGGGGGCAGGGGTAAATCAGCCCCAGCATTTT
TRBV9	-	-	TRBJ1-2	CASSVAGVLGGYTF	TGTGCCAGCAGCGTAGCGGGGGTTTTAGGCGGCTACACCTTC
TRBV6-1	-	-	TRBJ1-5	CASSDVSTGFNQPQHF	TGTGCCAGCAGTGATGTATCTACAGGGTTTAATCAGCCCCAGCATTTT
TRBV3-1/TRBV3-2	-	-	TRBJ1-1	CASSQARKGLTEAFF	TGTGCCAGCAGCCAAGCGAGGAAGGGTCTTACTGAAGCTTTCTTT
TRBV5-6	-	-	TRBJ1-2	CASRPRQLANYGYTF	TGTGCCAGCAGACCGCGACAGCTCGCTAACTATGGCTACACCTTC
TRBV7-9	TRBD1	-	TRBJ2-5	CASSSGQGLGETQYF	TGTGCCAGCAGCTCCGGACAGGGCTTGGGAGAGACCCAGTACTTC
TRBV28	-	-	TRBJ2-7	CASTPGGGGSYEQYF	TGTGCCAGCACCCCCGGCGGAGGGGGCTCCTACGAGCAGTACTTC
TRBV7-2	-	-	TRBJ2-3	CASSQSSTDTQYF	TGTGCCAGCAGTCAAAGTAGCACAGATACGCAGTATTTT
TRBV9	TRBD2	-	TRBJ2-1	CASSVTSGGMYNEQFF	TGTGCCAGCAGCGTGACCTCGGGGGGAATGTACAATGAGCAGTTCTTC
TRBV7-2	-	few	TRBJ1-6	CASSPSGAPLHF	TGTGCCAGCAGCCCGAGCGGCGCACCCCTCCACTTT
TRBV27	TRBD2	-	TRBJ2-1	CASSDFSGGASYNEQFF	TGTGCCAGCAGTGACTTTAGCGGGGGGGCGTCCTACAATGAGCAGTTCTTC
TRBV7-6	-	-	TRBJ2-7	CASSLLNRGEQYF	TGTGCCAGCAGCTTATTAAACCGGGGCGAGCAGTACTTC
TRBV6-2/TRBV6-3	-	-	TRBJ1-6	CASSYSGVHNSPLHF	TGTGCCAGCAGTTATTCAGGGGTCCATAATTCACCCCTCCACTTT
TRBV27	-	-	TRBJ2-3	CASSLVVEWGRSTDTQYF	TGTGCCAGCAGTTTAGTCGTTGAGTGGGGGCGAAGCACAGATACGCAGTATTTT
TRBV7-9	-	-	TRBJ1-1	CASSPPRATITFF	TGTGCCAGCAGCCCGCCTAGGGCAACTATCACTTTCTTT
TRBV19	TRBD2	-	TRBJ2-3	CASSGGGTDTQYF	TGTGCCAGTAGTGGGGGGGGCACAGATACGCAGTATTTT
TRBV5-6	-	-	TRBJ1-6	CASSLTFGVQNSPLHF	TGTGCCAGCAGCTTGACGTTCGGGGTACAAAATTCACCCCTCCACTTT
TRBV12-3/TRBV12-4	TRBD1	few	TRBJ1-2	CASSSDRYYGYTF	TGTGCCAGCAGTTCGGACAGGTACTATGGCTACACCTTC
TRBV7-3	-	-	TRBJ1-2	CASSLGSPQEFYGYTF	TGTGCCAGCAGCTTAGGCTCGCCACAGGAGTTCTATGGCTACACCTTC
TRBV30	-	-	TRBJ1-1	CAWMGVPQMYAFF	TGTGCCTGGATGGGGGTCCCCCAAATGTACGCTTTCTTT
TRBV4-1	-	few	TRBJ2-2	CASSSRLDDTGELFF	TGCGCCAGCAGCTCACGACTAGACGACACCGGGGAGCTGTTTTTT
TRBV9	-	-	TRBJ2-2	CASSVADFAGELFF	TGTGCCAGCAGCGTAGCCGACTTCGCCGGGGAGCTGTTTTTT
TRBV12-5	TRBD1	-	TRBJ2-2	CASGPSGQGNTGELFF	TGTGCTAGTGGTCCATCGGGACAGGGGAACACCGGGGAGCTGTTTTTT
TRBV30	TRBD1	-	TRBJ1-5	CAWSGLGQGGQPQHF	TGTGCCTGGAGCGGACTGGGACAGGGCGGGCAGCCCCAGCATTTT